The rows below give T cell receptor beta chains drawn from one sample of a study of response to subunit inactivated influenza vaccine. From the RT-PCR reads, TCRdb called clonotypes with MiXCR, one entry per CDR3 protein. The sample consists of about 520,000 distinct CDR3 sequences, about 25% of them appearing once. The sequencing here drew on CD4+ T cells sorted from PBMCs, taken roughly 5 days after vaccination. These receptors originate from a man aged 45-65 years who received an inactivated influenza vaccine. The CDR3 runs from the conserved cysteine through the conserved F or W. Each record gives: J gene, D gene, clone size, V gene, CDR3 DNA, CDR3 protein. The D gene is left open where the match is weak. Only some rows state a clone size, as once, few, many or a class for expanded clones.

j_call: TRBJ2-3
d_call: TRBD2
clone_size: few
v_call: TRBV15
cdr3_nt: TGTGCCACCAGCAGAGAGGGACTAGCGGGTTTGACGCAGTATTTT
cdr3_aa: CATSREGLAGLTQYF

j_call: TRBJ1-1
d_call: TRBD1
clone_size: few
v_call: TRBV7-2
cdr3_nt: TGTGCCAGCAGCTTAGGCGGAGGGGGCTTACCCACTGAAGCTTTCTTT
cdr3_aa: CASSLGGGGLPTEAFF

j_call: TRBJ2-4
d_call: .
clone_size: .
v_call: TRBV10-1
cdr3_nt: TGCGCCAGCAGCCCCCCGTTAGGAGGGAAAGCCAAAAACATTCAGTACTTC
cdr3_aa: CASSPPLGGKAKNIQYF

j_call: TRBJ1-6
d_call: .
clone_size: few
v_call: TRBV2
cdr3_nt: TGTGCCAGCAGACGTGCTGATAATTCACCCCTCCACTTT
cdr3_aa: CASRRADNSPLHF

j_call: TRBJ2-2
d_call: TRBD2
clone_size: .
v_call: TRBV5-1
cdr3_nt: TGCGCCAGCAGCTTACTAGCGGGAATGGCCGGGGAGCTGTTTTTT
cdr3_aa: CASSLLAGMAGELFF

j_call: TRBJ2-5
d_call: .
clone_size: .
v_call: TRBV10-3
cdr3_nt: TGTGCCATCAGTGAAGCAGGAGAGACCCAGTACTTC
cdr3_aa: CAISEAGETQYF

j_call: TRBJ1-6
d_call: .
clone_size: .
v_call: TRBV20-1
cdr3_nt: TGCAGTGCTAGGAGGGACGGGAATTCACCCCTCCACTTT
cdr3_aa: CSARRDGNSPLHF

j_call: TRBJ2-3
d_call: TRBD2
clone_size: many
v_call: TRBV6-2/TRBV6-3
cdr3_nt: TGTGCCAGCAGTTATGACCTGGCGACTAGCGGGGCTCCCCAGGCGGATACGCAGTATTTT
cdr3_aa: CASSYDLATSGAPQADTQYF

j_call: TRBJ1-1
d_call: TRBD1
clone_size: few
v_call: TRBV10-3
cdr3_nt: TGTGCCATCAGCGCCGGGACAGGGGGCTTTGACACTGAAGCTTTCTTT
cdr3_aa: CAISAGTGGFDTEAFF

j_call: TRBJ2-3
d_call: .
clone_size: .
v_call: TRBV7-9
cdr3_nt: TGTGCCAGCAGACCCCCGATAGAAGTGGGAGCAGATACGCAGTATTTT
cdr3_aa: CASRPPIEVGADTQYF

j_call: TRBJ2-5
d_call: TRBD2
clone_size: .
v_call: TRBV20-1
cdr3_nt: TGCAGTGTCCGACTAGCGGGAAGGGAGACCCAGTACTTC
cdr3_aa: CSVRLAGRETQYF

j_call: TRBJ2-4
d_call: .
clone_size: .
v_call: TRBV20-1
cdr3_nt: TGCAGTGCTAGAAGTTACGGTGATGGCAAAAACATTCAGTACTTC
cdr3_aa: CSARSYGDGKNIQYF

j_call: TRBJ2-5
d_call: .
clone_size: few
v_call: TRBV15
cdr3_nt: TGTGCCACCAGCTTGACAGGGGTTTCTAGGGGAGGGCCGCGGGAGACCCAGTACTTC
cdr3_aa: CATSLTGVSRGGPRETQYF

j_call: TRBJ2-5
d_call: TRBD2
clone_size: .
v_call: TRBV7-9
cdr3_nt: TGTGCCAGCAGCTTAGCACTAGCGGGGCAAGAGACCCAGTACTTC
cdr3_aa: CASSLALAGQETQYF

j_call: TRBJ2-6
d_call: .
clone_size: once
v_call: TRBV5-6
cdr3_nt: TGTGCCAGCATCAGAAGCTCTGGGGCCAACGTCCTGACTTTC
cdr3_aa: CASIRSSGANVLTF

j_call: TRBJ1-3
d_call: .
clone_size: .
v_call: TRBV11-2
cdr3_nt: TGTGCCAGCAGCCTAACTGGGCTGGGAACTGGAAACACCATATATTTT
cdr3_aa: CASSLTGLGTGNTIYF

j_call: TRBJ2-2
d_call: TRBD2
clone_size: many
v_call: TRBV5-1
cdr3_nt: TGCGCCAGCAGCTTGTCCGGCGGGGGGAACGCCGGGGAGCTGTTTTTT
cdr3_aa: CASSLSGGGNAGELFF

j_call: TRBJ2-3
d_call: .
clone_size: few
v_call: TRBV5-1
cdr3_nt: TGCGCCAGCAGCTTGGGGGTTGGGGCAGATACGCAGTATTTT
cdr3_aa: CASSLGVGADTQYF

j_call: TRBJ2-1
d_call: .
clone_size: .
v_call: TRBV11-2
cdr3_nt: TGTGCCAGCAGCTCCTGGGAAGGCAGTACTGAGCAGTTCTTC
cdr3_aa: CASSSWEGSTEQFF

j_call: TRBJ2-2
d_call: .
clone_size: .
v_call: TRBV4-1
cdr3_nt: TGCGCCAGCAGCCAAGCGGAGTCGCTCACCGGGGAGCTGTTTTTT
cdr3_aa: CASSQAESLTGELFF

j_call: TRBJ1-2
d_call: TRBD1
clone_size: few
v_call: TRBV18
cdr3_nt: TGTGCCAGCTCACCCGCGACGGGACAGGGTACTGGCTACACCTTC
cdr3_aa: CASSPATGQGTGYTF

j_call: TRBJ2-3
d_call: .
clone_size: few
v_call: TRBV7-2
cdr3_nt: TGTGCCAGCAGCTTAAGACCAGGCACAGATACGCAGTATTTT
cdr3_aa: CASSLRPGTDTQYF

j_call: TRBJ2-2
d_call: TRBD2
clone_size: few
v_call: TRBV2
cdr3_nt: TGTGCCAGAGCGGGGGAGTCCGGCGGGGAGCTGTTTTTT
cdr3_aa: CARAGESGGELFF

j_call: TRBJ2-2
d_call: .
clone_size: once
v_call: TRBV20-1
cdr3_nt: TGCAGTGCTAGCTCTGGTCGCCTTCCCGGGGAGCTGTTTTTT
cdr3_aa: CSASSGRLPGELFF

j_call: TRBJ2-5
d_call: TRBD2
clone_size: many
v_call: TRBV9
cdr3_nt: TGTGCCAGCAGCGTAGAGGAGACTAGCCACCGCCAGTACTTC
cdr3_aa: CASSVEETSHRQYF